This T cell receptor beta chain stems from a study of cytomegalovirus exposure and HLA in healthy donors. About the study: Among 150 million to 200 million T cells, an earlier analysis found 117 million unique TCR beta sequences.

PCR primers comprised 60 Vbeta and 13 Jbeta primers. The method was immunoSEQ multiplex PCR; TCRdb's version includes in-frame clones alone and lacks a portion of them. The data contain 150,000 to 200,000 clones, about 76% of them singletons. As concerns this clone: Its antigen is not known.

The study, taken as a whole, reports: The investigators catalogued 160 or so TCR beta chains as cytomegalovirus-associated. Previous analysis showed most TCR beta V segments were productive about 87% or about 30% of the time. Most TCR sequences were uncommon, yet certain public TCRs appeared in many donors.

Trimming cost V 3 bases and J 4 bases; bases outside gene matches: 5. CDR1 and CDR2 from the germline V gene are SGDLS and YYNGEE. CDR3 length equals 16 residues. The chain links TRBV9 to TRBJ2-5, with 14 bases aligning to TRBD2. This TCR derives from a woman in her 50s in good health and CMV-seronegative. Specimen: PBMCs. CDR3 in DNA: TGTGCCAGCAGCGCGCGACTAGCGGGGGGGCGAGAGACCCAGTACTTC. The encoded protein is CASSARLAGGRETQYF.